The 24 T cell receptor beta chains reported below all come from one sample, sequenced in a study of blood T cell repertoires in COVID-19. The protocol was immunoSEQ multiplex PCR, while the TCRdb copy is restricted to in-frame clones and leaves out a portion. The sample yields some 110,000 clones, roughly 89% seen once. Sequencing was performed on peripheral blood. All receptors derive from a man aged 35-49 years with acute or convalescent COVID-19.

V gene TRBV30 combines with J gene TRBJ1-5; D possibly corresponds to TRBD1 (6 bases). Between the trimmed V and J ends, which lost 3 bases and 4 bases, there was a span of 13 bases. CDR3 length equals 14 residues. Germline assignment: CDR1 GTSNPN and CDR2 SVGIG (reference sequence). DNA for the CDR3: TGTGCCTGGAGGGGGCAGGGGCCGAATCAGCCCCAGCATTTT. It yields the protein CAWRGQGPNQPQHF.

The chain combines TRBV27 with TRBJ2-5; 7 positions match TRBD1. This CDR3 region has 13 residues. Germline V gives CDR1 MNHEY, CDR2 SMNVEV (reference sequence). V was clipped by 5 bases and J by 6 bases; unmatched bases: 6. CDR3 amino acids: CASSPNRGKTQYF. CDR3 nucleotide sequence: TGTGCCAGCAGTCCGAACAGGGGTAAGACCCAGTACTTC.

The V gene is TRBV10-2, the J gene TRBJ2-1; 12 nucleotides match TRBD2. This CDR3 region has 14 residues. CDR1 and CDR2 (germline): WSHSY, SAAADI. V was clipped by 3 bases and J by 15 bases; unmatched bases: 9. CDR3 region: CASSEGLAGGPGFF. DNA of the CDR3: TGCGCCAGCAGTGAAGGGCTAGCGGGAGGGCCTGGGTTCTTC.

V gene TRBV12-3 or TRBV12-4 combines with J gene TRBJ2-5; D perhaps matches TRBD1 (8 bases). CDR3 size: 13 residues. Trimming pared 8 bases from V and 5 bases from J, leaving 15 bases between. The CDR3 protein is CASRTGGVETQYF. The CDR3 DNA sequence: TGTGCCAGCCGCACAGGGGGGGTGGAGACCCAGTACTTC.

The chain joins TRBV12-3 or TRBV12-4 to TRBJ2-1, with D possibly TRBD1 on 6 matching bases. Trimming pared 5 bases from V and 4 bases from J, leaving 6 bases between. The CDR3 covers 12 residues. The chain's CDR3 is CASSTGYNEQFF. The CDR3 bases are TGTGCCAGCAGTACAGGGTACAATGAGCAGTTCTTC.

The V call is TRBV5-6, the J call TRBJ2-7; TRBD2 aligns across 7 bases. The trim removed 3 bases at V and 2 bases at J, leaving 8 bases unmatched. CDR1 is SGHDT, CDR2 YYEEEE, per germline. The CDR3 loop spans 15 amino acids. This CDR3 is CASSYDRGLAYEQYF. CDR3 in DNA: TGTGCCAGCAGCTATGACCGTGGACTAGCCTACGAGCAGTACTTC.

CDR3 residues: CASSLVPTGMLTEAFF. In DNA form, the CDR3 reads TGCGCCAGCAGCTTGGTACCGACAGGCATGTTGACTGAAGCTTTCTTT. The J gene is TRBJ1-1, the V gene TRBV5-1, with D maybe TRBD1 (6 bases). Germline values: CDR1 SGHRS, CDR2 YFSETQ. Trimming pared 0 bases from V and 5 bases from J, leaving 17 bases between. The CDR3 covers 16 residues. The full variable domain, completed using reference TRBV5-1 and TRBJ1-1, is KAGVTQTPRYLIKTRGQQVTLSCSPISGHRSVSWYQQTPGQGLQFLFEYFSETQRNKGNFPGRFSGRQFSNSRSEMNVSTLELGDSALYLCASSLVPTGMLTEAFFGQGTRLTVV.

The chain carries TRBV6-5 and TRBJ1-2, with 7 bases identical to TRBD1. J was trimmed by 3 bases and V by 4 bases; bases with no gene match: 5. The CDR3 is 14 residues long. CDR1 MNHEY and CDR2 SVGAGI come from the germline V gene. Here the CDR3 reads CASSFDRVDYGYTF. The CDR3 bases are TGTGCCAGCAGTTTCGACAGGGTAGACTATGGCTACACCTTC.

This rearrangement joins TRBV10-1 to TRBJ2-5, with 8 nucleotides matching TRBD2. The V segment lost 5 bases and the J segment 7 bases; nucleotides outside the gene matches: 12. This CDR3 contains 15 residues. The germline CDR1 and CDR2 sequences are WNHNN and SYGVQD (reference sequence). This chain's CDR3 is CASSLIGRARGTQYF. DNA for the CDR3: TGCGCCAGCAGTCTAATCGGGAGGGCAAGGGGGACCCAGTACTTC.

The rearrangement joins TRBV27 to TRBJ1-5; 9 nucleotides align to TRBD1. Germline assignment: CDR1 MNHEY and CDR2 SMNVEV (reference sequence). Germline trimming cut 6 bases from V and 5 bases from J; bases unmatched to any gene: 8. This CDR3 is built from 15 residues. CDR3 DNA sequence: TGTGCCAGCAGGGGGACAGGGAGATTCGATCAGCCCCAGCATTTT. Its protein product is CASRGTGRFDQPQHF.

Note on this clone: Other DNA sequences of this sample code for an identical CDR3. Here the CDR3 DNA reads TGCGCCAGCAGCCAAGATAGGGGGACTGAAGCTTTCTTT. Encoded protein: CASSQDRGTEAFF. This chain joins TRBV4-1 and TRBJ1-1; D possibly corresponds to TRBD1 (6 bases). In germline, CDR1 is MGHRA, CDR2 YSYEKL. V lost 0 bases and J 5 bases, leaving 7 bases between the germline ends. The CDR3 spans 13 residues.

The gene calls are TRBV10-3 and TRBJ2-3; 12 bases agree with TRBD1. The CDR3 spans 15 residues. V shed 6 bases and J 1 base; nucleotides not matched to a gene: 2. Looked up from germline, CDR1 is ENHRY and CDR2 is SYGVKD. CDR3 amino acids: CAIRGTGGGTDTQYF. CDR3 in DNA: TGTGCCATCAGGGGGACAGGGGGCGGCACAGATACGCAGTATTTT.

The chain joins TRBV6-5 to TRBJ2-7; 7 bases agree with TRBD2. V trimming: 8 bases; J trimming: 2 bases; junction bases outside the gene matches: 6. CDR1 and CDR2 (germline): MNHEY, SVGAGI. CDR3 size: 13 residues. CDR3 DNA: TGTGCCAGCCGATTGGGGGGGACCTACGAGCAGTACTTC. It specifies CASRLGGTYEQYF.

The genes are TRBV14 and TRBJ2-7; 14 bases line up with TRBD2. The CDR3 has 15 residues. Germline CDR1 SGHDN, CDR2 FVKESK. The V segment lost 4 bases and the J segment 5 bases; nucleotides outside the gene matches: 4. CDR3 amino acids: CASSLTSGRVNEQYF. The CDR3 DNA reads TGTGCCAGCAGCCTGACTAGCGGGAGGGTCAACGAGCAGTACTTC.

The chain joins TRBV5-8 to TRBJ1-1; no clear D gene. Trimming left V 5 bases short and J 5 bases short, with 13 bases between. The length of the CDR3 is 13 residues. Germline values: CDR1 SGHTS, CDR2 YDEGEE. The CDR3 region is CASRPELRTEAFF. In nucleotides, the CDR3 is TGTGCCAGCAGACCAGAATTGAGGACTGAAGCTTTCTTT.

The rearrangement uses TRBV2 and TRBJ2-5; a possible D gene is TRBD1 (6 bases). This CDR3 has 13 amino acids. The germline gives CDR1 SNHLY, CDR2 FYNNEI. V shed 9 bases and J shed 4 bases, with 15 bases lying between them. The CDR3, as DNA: TGTGCCAGAGGACAGCCTGGTGGAGAGACCCAGTACTTC. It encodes CARGQPGGETQYF.

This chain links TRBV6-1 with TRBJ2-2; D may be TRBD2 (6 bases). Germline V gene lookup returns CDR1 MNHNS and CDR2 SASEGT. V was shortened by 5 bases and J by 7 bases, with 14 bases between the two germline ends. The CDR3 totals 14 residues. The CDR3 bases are TGTGCCAGCAGTCTGGTGGGGGGATTCGGGGAGCTGTTTTTT. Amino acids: CASSLVGGFGELFF.

In DNA form, the CDR3 reads TGTGCCAGCAGCCCGGAACGGGGGAGGGCTGAAGCTTTCTTT. Its protein product is CASSPERGRAEAFF. The chain has TRBV7-9 and TRBJ1-1; maybe TRBD1 (5 bases). This CDR3 comprises 14 residues. Deletions cut 5 bases from V and 6 bases from J, with 16 bases between. Germline V gene sequence: CDR1 SEHNR, CDR2 FQNEAQ (reference sequence).

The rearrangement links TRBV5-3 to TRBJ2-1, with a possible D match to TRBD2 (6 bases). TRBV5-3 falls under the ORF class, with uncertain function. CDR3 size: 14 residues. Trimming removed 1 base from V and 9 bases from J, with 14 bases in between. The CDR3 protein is CARSLIREIGEQFF. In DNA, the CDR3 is TGTGCCAGAAGCTTGATTCGGGAGATTGGTGAGCAGTTCTTC.

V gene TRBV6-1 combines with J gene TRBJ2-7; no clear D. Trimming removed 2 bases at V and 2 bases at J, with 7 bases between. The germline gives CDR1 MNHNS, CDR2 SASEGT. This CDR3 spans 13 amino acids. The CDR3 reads CASSETRTYEQYF. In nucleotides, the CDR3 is TGTGCCAGCAGTGAAACGAGGACCTACGAGCAGTACTTC.

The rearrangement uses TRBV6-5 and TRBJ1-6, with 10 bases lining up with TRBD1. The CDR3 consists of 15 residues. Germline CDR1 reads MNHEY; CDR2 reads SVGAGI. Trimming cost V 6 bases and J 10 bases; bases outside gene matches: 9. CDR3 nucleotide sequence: TGTGCCAGCAGCCCAAGGGGGACAGGGGTATCACCCCTCCACTTT. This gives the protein CASSPRGTGVSPLHF.

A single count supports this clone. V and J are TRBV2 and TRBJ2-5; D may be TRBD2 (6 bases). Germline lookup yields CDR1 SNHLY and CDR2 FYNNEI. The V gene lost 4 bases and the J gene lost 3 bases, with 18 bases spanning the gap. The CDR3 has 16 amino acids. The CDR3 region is CASSGDFAQLKETQYF. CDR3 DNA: TGTGCCAGCAGTGGGGACTTTGCGCAACTAAAAGAGACCCAGTACTTC.

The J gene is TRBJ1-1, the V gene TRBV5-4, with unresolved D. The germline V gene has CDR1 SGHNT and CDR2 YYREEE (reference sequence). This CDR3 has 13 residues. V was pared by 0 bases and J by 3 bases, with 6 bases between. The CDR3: CASSLEAHTEAFF. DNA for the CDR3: TGTGCCAGCAGCTTGGAAGCACACACTGAAGCTTTCTTT.

The CDR3 is CASSQGDRGRETQYF. In nucleotides, the CDR3 is TGCGCCAGCAGCCAGGGGGACAGGGGGCGTGAGACCCAGTACTTC. The J gene is TRBJ2-5, the V gene TRBV4-3; TRBD1 agrees at 12 bases. CDR1 LGHNA and CDR2 YSLEER come from the germline V gene. CDR3 length: 15 amino acids. V shed 3 bases and J 5 bases; nucleotides not matched to a gene: 4.